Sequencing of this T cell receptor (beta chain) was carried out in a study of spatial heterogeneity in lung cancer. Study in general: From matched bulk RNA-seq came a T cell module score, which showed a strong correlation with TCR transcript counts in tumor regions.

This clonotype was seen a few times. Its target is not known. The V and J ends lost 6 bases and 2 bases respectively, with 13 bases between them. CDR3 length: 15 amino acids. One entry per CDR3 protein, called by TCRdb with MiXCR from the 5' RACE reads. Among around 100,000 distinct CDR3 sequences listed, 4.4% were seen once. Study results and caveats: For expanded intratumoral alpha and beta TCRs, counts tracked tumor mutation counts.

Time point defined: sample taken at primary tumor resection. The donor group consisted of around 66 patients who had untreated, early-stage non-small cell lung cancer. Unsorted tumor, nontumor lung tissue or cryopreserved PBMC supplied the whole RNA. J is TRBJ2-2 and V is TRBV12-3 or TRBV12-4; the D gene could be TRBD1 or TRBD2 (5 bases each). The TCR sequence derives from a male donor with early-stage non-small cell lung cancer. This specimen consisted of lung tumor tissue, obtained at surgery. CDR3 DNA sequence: TGTGCCAGCAGCCCGCCGGGACCTAACACCGGGGAGCTGTTTTTT. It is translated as CASSPPGPNTGELFF.